This TCR beta chain originates from a study of blood T cells in healthy people across ages. Study-wide results and limits: Naive T cell percentage by flow cytometry tracked strongly with beta diversity.

The use of a sample-barcoded 5' primer and a J-beta primer mix characterized a second PCR of roughly 6 to 11 cycles. Researchers report that each sample yielded at least 3 million CDR3-containing paired-end reads. Each CDR3 protein gets one entry after TCRdb re-called the 5' RACE reads with MiXCR. The top ten clones hold about 11% of a sample with approximately 1.5 million distinct CDR3 sequences, roughly a third of them seen once. For this clonotype: Its target is not known.

The ends were cut back, 1 base at V and 6 bases at J, with 10 bases in the middle. CDR3 size: 13 residues. Germline lookup yields CDR1 SGHDT and CDR2 YYEEEE. Each sample provided at least 6 micrograms of extracted total RNA. Sequencing was done on a sample of blood. This sequence originates from a woman in her twenties or thirties in good health. J is TRBJ1-1 and V is TRBV5-6; D is ambiguous. The CDR3 sequence: CASSLRGSPEAFF. The CDR3 DNA follows: TGTGCCAGCAGCTTGAGAGGGAGTCCTGAAGCTTTCTTT.